This T cell receptor beta chain was found in a study of identical twins. Points from the study as a whole: High-abundance cord blood beta clonotypes had fewer insertions; memory repertoires showed none.

The CDR3 is 12 residues long. The J segment lost 3 bases and the V segment lost 8 bases, leaving 4 bases of the junction unmatched. Germline lookup yields CDR1 MNHEY and CDR2 SMNVEV (reference sequence). In the case of this clonotype: Its antigen is unidentified.

A universal primer site was created by template switching, with the cDNA bearing unique molecular identifiers. TCRdb recomputed calls from the 5' RACE reads with MiXCR, one row per CDR3 protein. The table lists roughly 350,000 distinct CDR3 sequences, 8.5% to 10% of them singletons. The receptor was derived from a woman aged 50 to 60 in good health. This chain uses TRBV27 with TRBJ2-7, with 7 bases lining up with TRBD2. The sequencing sample was made of naive T cells sorted from blood. The CDR3 loop is CASAAGRYEQYF. The CDR3 DNA reads TGTGCCAGCGCAGCGGGGCGCTACGAGCAGTACTTC.